The 5 T cell receptor beta chains below were found in one sample sequenced in a study of T-cell reconstitution after alpha-beta-depleted transplantation in children. This sample's TCRbeta library carried unique molecular identifier barcodes. Via MiXCR, TCRdb re-called the PCR reads, giving one row per CDR3 protein. The table has approximately 980,000 distinct CDR3 sequences, about 29% seen once. Sequencing used PBMCs, mostly from graft donor cells, obtained 360 days after TCRalphabeta/CD19-depleted stem cell transplant. The receptors here all came from a boy less than two years old who had a stem cell transplant for SCID, so the T cells may come from the graft donor.

The CDR3 spells CSARTLYNEQYF. The CDR3 bases are TGCAGTGCTAGAACCCTTTACAACGAGCAGTACTTC. V usage is TRBV20-1 and J usage is TRBJ2-7; D unclear. The CDR3 spans 12 residues. Germline values: CDR1 DFQATT, CDR2 SNEGSKA (reference sequence). Trimming removed 2 bases from V and 5 bases from J, with 10 bases in between.

To note about this clonotype: Since a much larger clone is just one base distant, this may be a read error. The chain joins TRBV2 to TRBJ2-7; tentative D call: TRBD1 (6 bases). The CDR3 runs to 14 residues. CDR1 SNHLY and CDR2 FYNNEI come from the germline V gene. CDR3 DNA: TGTGCCAGCAGTGGGGGGCCCGGGTCCTACGAGCTGTACTTC. It codes for CASSGGPGSYELYF.

The sample holds a few counts of this clonotype. V and J are TRBV12-3 or TRBV12-4 and TRBJ2-5, with 11 bases identical to TRBD2. This CDR3 region has 14 residues. The V segment lost 5 bases and the J segment 5 bases; nucleotides outside the gene matches: 4. The CDR3 loop is CASSPRTSGETQYF. In DNA form, the CDR3 reads TGTGCCAGCAGTCCCCGGACTAGCGGGGAGACCCAGTACTTC.

The gene calls are TRBV12-3 or TRBV12-4 and TRBJ2-7; TRBD2 is a possible D gene (6 bases). Deletions cut 7 bases from V and 3 bases from J, with 22 bases between. CDR3 length: 16 amino acids. DNA for the CDR3: TGTGCCAGCACCCCCGGGTCCCGGAGGGGTTACTACGAGCAGTACTTC. Translated: CASTPGSRRGYYEQYF.

In this sample, this clonotype turned up many times. The chain couples TRBV12-3 or TRBV12-4 to TRBJ2-1, with TRBD1 identical over 8 bases. The CDR3 is made up of 15 amino acids. The J segment lost 7 bases and the V segment lost 1 base, leaving 6 bases of the junction unmatched. Written as DNA, the CDR3 is TGTGCCAGCAGTTTAGGGGTCAGGGGGCTAAATGAGCAGTTCTTC. Amino acids: CASSLGVRGLNEQFF.